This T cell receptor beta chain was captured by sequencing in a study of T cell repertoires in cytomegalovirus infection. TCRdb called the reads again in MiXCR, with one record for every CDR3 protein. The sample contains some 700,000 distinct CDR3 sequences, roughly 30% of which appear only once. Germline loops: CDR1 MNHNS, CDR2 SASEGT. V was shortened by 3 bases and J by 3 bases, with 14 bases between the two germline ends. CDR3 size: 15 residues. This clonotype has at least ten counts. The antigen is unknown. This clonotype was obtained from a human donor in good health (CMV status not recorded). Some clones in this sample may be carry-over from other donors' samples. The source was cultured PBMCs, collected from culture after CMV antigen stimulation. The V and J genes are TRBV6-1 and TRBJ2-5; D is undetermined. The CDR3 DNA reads TGTGCCAGCAGTGAGCCGGGTCGGTTCGAAGAGACCCAGTACTTC. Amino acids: CASSEPGRFEETQYF.